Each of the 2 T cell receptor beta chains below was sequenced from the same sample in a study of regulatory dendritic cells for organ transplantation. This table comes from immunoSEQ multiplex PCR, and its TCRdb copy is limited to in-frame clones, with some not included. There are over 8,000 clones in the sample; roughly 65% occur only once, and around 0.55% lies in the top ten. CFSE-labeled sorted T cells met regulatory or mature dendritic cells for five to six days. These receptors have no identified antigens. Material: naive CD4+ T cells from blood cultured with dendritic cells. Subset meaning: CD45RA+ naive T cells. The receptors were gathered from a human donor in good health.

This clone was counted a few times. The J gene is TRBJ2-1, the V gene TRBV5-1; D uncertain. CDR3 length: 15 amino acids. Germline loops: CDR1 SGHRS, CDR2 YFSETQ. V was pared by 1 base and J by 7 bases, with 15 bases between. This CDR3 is CASSLSSPRLNEQFF. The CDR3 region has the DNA TGCGCCAGCAGCTTGTCCTCACCGCGGCTGAATGAGCAGTTCTTC.

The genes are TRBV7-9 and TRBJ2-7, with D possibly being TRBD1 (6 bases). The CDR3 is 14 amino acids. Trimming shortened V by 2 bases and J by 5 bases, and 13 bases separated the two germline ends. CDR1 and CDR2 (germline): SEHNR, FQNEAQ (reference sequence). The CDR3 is CASSLQGHSNEQYF. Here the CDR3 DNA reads TGTGCCAGCAGCTTACAGGGGCACTCTAACGAGCAGTACTTC. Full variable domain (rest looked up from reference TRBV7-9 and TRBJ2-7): DTGVSQNPRHKITKRGQNVTFRCDPISEHNRLYWYRQTLGQGPEFLTYFQNEAQLEKSRLLSDRFSAERPKGSFSTLEIQRTEQGDSAMYLCASSLQGHSNEQYFGPGTRLTVT.